Presented here are 25 T cell receptor beta chains from one specimen sequenced in a study of T cell repertoires in cytomegalovirus infection. MiXCR, run by TCRdb on the reads, gives a single entry per CDR3 protein. The table shows fewer than 900,000 distinct CDR3 sequences, with about 28% occurring only once. Their target antigens are unknown. This specimen consisted of cultured CD8+ T cells from PBMCs, obtained from culture after CMV antigen stimulation. The receptors were sampled from a human donor in good health (CMV status not recorded). Some clones in this sample may be carry-over from other donors' samples.

In this sample, this clonotype turned up a few times. The rearrangement links TRBV27 to TRBJ1-2; no definite D call. The V and J ends lost 9 bases and 7 bases respectively, with 18 bases between them. Germline V gene sequence: CDR1 MNHEY, CDR2 SMNVEV (reference sequence). The length of the CDR3 is 13 residues. CDR3 loop: CASRVGWGVGYTF. CDR3 coding DNA: TGTGCCAGTCGTGTAGGGTGGGGTGTTGGCTACACCTTC.

This chain uses TRBV5-8 with TRBJ2-3; TRBD2 aligns across 8 bases. CDR1 is SGHTS, CDR2 YDEGEE, per germline. This CDR3 spans 15 amino acids. V dropped 4 bases and J dropped 3; count of bases not matched to a gene: 7. The CDR3 loop reads CASSRRGAETDTQYF. In nucleotides, the CDR3 is TGTGCCAGCAGCCGGCGGGGGGCTGAGACAGATACGCAGTATTTT.

This clonotype has only a few counts. The rearrangement joins TRBV11-1 to TRBJ2-7; 10 bases map to TRBD2. Trimming at V came to 5 bases and at J to 6 bases, leaving 10 bases not matched to a gene. The germline CDR1 and CDR2 sequences are SGHAT and FQDESV (reference sequence). This CDR3 contains 15 residues. In DNA form, the CDR3 reads TGTGCCAGCAGCCCCCGGACTAGCGGTTCCCTCGAGCAGTACGTC. This codes for CASSPRTSGSLEQYV.

This clonotype was counted many times. The chain carries TRBV12-3 or TRBV12-4 and TRBJ2-5; D unresolved. The V end was cut by 6 bases, the J end by 3 bases, with 14 bases between. The length of the CDR3 is 14 residues. The CDR3 loop reads CASSLIGGEETQYF. The DNA of the CDR3 is TGTGCCAGCAGCTTAATCGGTGGGGAAGAGACCCAGTACTTC.

This clonotype has only a few counts. The V gene is TRBV7-9, the J gene TRBJ2-6, with D possibly matching TRBD1 (5 bases). The V gene's germline CDR1 is SEHNR and CDR2 FQNEAQ (reference sequence). V lost 5 bases, J lost 2 bases, and 13 bases lay in between. The CDR3 totals 16 residues. The CDR3 protein is CASSTVTVAGANVLTF. Written as DNA, the CDR3 is TGTGCCAGCAGCACCGTGACAGTAGCTGGGGCCAACGTCCTGACTTTC.

This clonotype was counted at least ten times. The chain carries TRBV6-1 and TRBJ2-7; either TRBD1 or TRBD2 may fit D (5 bases each). Germline loops: CDR1 MNHNS, CDR2 SASEGT. Trimming took 4 bases from V and 2 from J, leaving 9 bases between them. The CDR3 has 13 residues. CDR3: CASSALGPYEQYF. The CDR3 DNA follows: TGTGCCAGCAGTGCATTGGGACCCTACGAGCAGTACTTC.

Remarks on this clonotype: The junction and the germline gene differ at one end; a read error may be behind it. The gene calls are TRBV19 and TRBJ1-5; 7 nucleotides line up with TRBD1. The CDR3 sequence is 14 residues long. The V gene's germline CDR1 is LNHDA and CDR2 SQIVND (reference sequence). CDR3 nucleotide sequence: TGTGTCAGTAGTGGCACAGGGGCCAATCAGCCCCAGCATTTT. Translating it yields CVSSGTGANQPQHF.

The CDR3 loop is CASSYWRENTEAFF. CDR3 coding DNA: TGTGCCAGCAGCTATTGGAGGGAGAACACTGAAGCTTTCTTT. V usage is TRBV7-9 and J usage is TRBJ1-1; D is unclear. CDR1 and CDR2 (germline): SEHNR, FQNEAQ (reference sequence). CDR3 length equals 14 residues. V was trimmed by 4 bases and J by 1 base, leaving 10 bases between them.

Only a few counts were recorded for this clonotype. One junction end does not reproduce the germline sequence, and a read error may be involved. V and J are TRBV7-7 and TRBJ1-5; 7 bases agree with TRBD1. Germline V gene sequence: CDR1 SSHAT, CDR2 FNYEAQ (reference sequence). This CDR3 spans 17 amino acids. The CDR3 coding sequence is TGTGCTAGCAGCTTAGCCTCGGACAGGTATAGCAATCAGCCCCAGCATTTT. Its translation is CASSLASDRYSNQPQHF.

Concerning this clonotype: Since a much larger clone is just one base distant, this may be a read error. The V call is TRBV6-8, the J call TRBJ2-5; D gene ambiguous. Trimming stripped 8 bases from V and 2 bases from J, with 3 bases between. Germline loops: CDR1 MNHGY, CDR2 SAAAGT. This CDR3 has 10 amino acids. The CDR3: CASDQETQYF. CDR3 in DNA: TGTGCCAGCGATCAAGAGACCCAGTACTTC.

This chain uses TRBV27 with TRBJ2-3, with TRBD2 matching 11 bases. CDR3 length equals 16 residues. Germline V gene sequence: CDR1 MNHEY, CDR2 SMNVEV (reference sequence). Losses at the gene ends were 6 bases for V and 4 bases for J; bases not matched to a gene: 9. The CDR3 loop reads CASSSFSGGASDTQYF. The DNA of the CDR3 is TGTGCCAGCAGCTCATTTAGCGGGGGGGCATCAGATACGCAGTATTTT.

This clonotype showed up just a few times. A junction end diverges from the germline sequence, so it may reflect a read error. The chain couples TRBV7-9 to TRBJ2-7; D may be TRBD2 (5 bases). This CDR3 has 15 residues. Germline V gene sequence: CDR1 SEHNR, CDR2 FQNEAQ (reference sequence). As DNA, the CDR3 is TGTGCCAGCAGCTCCCTGGAGGTCCATCCCTACGGGCAGTACTTC. Its protein is CASSSLEVHPYGQYF.

In DNA form, the CDR3 reads TGTGCCAGCAGTTCCCGGACAGTCTACACCGGGGAGCTGTTTTTT. As protein: CASSSRTVYTGELFF. The chain is built from TRBV27 and TRBJ2-2, with TRBD1 as a possible D gene (6 bases). In germline, CDR1 is MNHEY, CDR2 SMNVEV (reference sequence). Trimming took off 4 bases at V and 3 bases at J, with 12 bases between the two ends. This CDR3 is 15 amino acids long.

The table lists this clonotype with a few counts. The chain combines TRBV7-2 with TRBJ1-1, with D maybe TRBD1 (5 bases). Trimming left V 1 base short and J 11 bases short, with 14 bases between. The CDR3 sequence is 13 residues long. CDR1 and CDR2 from the germline V gene are SGHTA and FQGNSA. In nucleotides, the CDR3 is TGTGCCAGCAGCTTAGGTGGGGGTAGCGACGCTTTCTTT. This encodes CASSLGGGSDAFF.

This clonotype has a single count. The rearrangement uses TRBV12-5 and TRBJ1-1; no reliable D call. The germline CDR1 and CDR2 sequences are LGHNT and FRNRAP. This CDR3 has 12 residues. The V end lost 0 bases, the J end lost 7 bases, and 6 bases lay between the germline ends. CDR3 protein: CASGLVQGEAFF. Written as DNA, the CDR3 is TGTGCTAGTGGTTTGGTACAAGGTGAAGCTTTCTTT.

V usage is TRBV4-1 and J usage is TRBJ1-2; D uncertain. The V end was cut by 6 bases, the J end by 7 bases, with 21 bases between. The CDR3 runs to 15 residues. CDR1 is MGHRA and CDR2 is YSYEKL in the germline V gene. CDR3 DNA sequence: TGCGCCAGCAGGTTCTTCCAGCCAAGTAGTGGTGGCTACACCTTC. It specifies CASRFFQPSSGGYTF.

The sample holds a few counts of this clonotype. The V call is TRBV6-2 or TRBV6-3, the J call TRBJ1-5; D is undetermined. Trimming cost V 5 bases and J 7 bases, with 12 bases left between them. CDR3 length equals 13 residues. Per the germline V gene, CDR1 is MNHEY and CDR2 is SVGEGT. The CDR3 nucleotides read TGTGCCAGCAGTCCGCGGGGTATCCAGCCCCAGCATTTT. This codes for CASSPRGIQPQHF.

The sample holds a few counts of this clonotype. The CDR3 here is CASRGDTGNTIYF. CDR3 DNA: TGTGCCAGCAGGGGGGATACGGGAAACACCATATATTTT. This chain joins TRBV12-3 or TRBV12-4 and TRBJ1-3, with D possibly matching TRBD1 (5 bases). With 6 bases removed from V and 4 bases from J, the gap between germline ends came to 10 bases. This CDR3 region has 13 residues.

The chain combines TRBV3-1 with TRBJ2-1, with 7 bases aligning to TRBD2. The CDR3 sequence is 13 residues long. CDR1 LGHDT and CDR2 YNNKEL come from the germline V gene (reference sequence). V lost 4 bases, J lost 9 bases, and 6 bases stayed unmatched. The CDR3 region has the DNA TGTGCCAGCAGCCCCGGACTAGTCGGTGAGCAGTTCTTC. It specifies CASSPGLVGEQFF.

This clonotype was detected many times. This sequence joins TRBV6-5 and TRBJ1-1, with D perhaps matching TRBD1 (5 bases). The germline V gene encodes CDR1 MNHEY and CDR2 SVGAGI. V was clipped by 2 bases and J by 7 bases, with 23 bases between them. The CDR3 length is 17 residues. CDR3: CASSYPNRPGRAGEAFF. In nucleotides, the CDR3 is TGTGCCAGCAGTTACCCTAACAGGCCCGGGCGAGCGGGTGAAGCTTTCTTT.

With regard to this clonotype: Relative to the germline gene, one junction end is altered; a read error may explain this. This chain uses TRBV7-6 with TRBJ1-5, with D unclear. The CDR3 runs to 14 residues. Per germline, CDR1 SGHVS and CDR2 FNYEAQ. CDR3 bases: TGTGCCAACAGCTTAAGGGAAGATTTGCAGCCCCAGCATTTT. Encoded protein: CANSLREDLQPQHF.

This chain connects TRBV7-6 to TRBJ2-3, with 15 bases aligning to TRBD2. Germline CDR1 and CDR2: SGHVS and FNYEAQ. This CDR3 has 18 residues. J lost 1 base, V lost 5 bases, and 7 bases had no gene match. CDR3 protein: CASSGTSGGTWGTDTQYF. CDR3 in DNA: TGTGCCAGCAGCGGGACTAGCGGGGGGACCTGGGGCACAGATACGCAGTATTTT. The whole variable domain, filled in from reference TRBV7-6 and TRBJ2-3, reads GAGVSQSPRYKVTKRGQDVALRCDPISGHVSLYWYRQALGQGPEFLTYFNYEAQQDKSGLPNDRFSAERPEGSISTLTIQRTEQRDSAMYRCASSGTSGGTWGTDTQYFGPGTRLTVL.

This chain links TRBV3-1 with TRBJ1-2; possible D gene TRBD1, 6 bases. This CDR3 has 12 amino acids. Trimming removed 5 bases from V and 11 bases from J, with 15 bases in between. Germline values: CDR1 LGHDT, CDR2 YNNKEL (reference sequence). CDR3 nucleotide sequence: TGTGCCAGCAGCTCCCCCTACAGGGTGTACACCTTC. This codes for CASSSPYRVYTF.

In this sample, this clonotype turned up a few times. The rearrangement links TRBV27 to TRBJ1-1, with 11 bases fitting TRBD1. V trimming: 3 bases; J trimming: 6 bases; junction bases outside the gene matches: 6. This CDR3 region has 15 residues. Germline V CDR1 and CDR2: MNHEY, SMNVEV (reference sequence). Here the CDR3 reads CASSFWTGGRAEAFF. In nucleotides, the CDR3 is TGTGCCAGCAGTTTCTGGACAGGGGGCAGGGCTGAAGCTTTCTTT.

The chain couples TRBV10-3 to TRBJ1-6; D is possibly TRBD1 (5 bases). CDR1 and CDR2 from the germline V gene are ENHRY and SYGVKD. The CDR3 consists of 16 residues. Trimming removed 0 bases at V and 0 bases at J, with 6 bases between. CDR3 coding DNA: TGTGCCATCAGTGAGTCGGGGGACTCCTATAATTCACCCCTCCACTTT. It encodes CAISESGDSYNSPLHF.